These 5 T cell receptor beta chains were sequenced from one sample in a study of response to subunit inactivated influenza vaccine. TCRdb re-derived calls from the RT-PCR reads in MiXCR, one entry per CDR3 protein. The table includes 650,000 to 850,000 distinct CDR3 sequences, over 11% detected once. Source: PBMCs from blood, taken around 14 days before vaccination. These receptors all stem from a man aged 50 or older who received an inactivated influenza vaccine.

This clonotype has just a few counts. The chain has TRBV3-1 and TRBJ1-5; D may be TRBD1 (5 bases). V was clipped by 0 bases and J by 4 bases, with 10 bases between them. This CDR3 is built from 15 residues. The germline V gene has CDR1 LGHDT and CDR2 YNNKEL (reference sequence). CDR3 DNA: TGTGCCAGCAGCCAAGATTTTGGGGCAAATCAGCCCCAGCATTTT. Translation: CASSQDFGANQPQHF.

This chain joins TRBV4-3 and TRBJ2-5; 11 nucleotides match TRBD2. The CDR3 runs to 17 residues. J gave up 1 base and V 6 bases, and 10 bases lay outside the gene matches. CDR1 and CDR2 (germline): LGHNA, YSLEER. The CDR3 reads CASSSTGTSGTQETQYF. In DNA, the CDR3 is TGCGCCAGCAGTTCTACCGGGACTAGCGGAACCCAAGAGACCCAGTACTTC.

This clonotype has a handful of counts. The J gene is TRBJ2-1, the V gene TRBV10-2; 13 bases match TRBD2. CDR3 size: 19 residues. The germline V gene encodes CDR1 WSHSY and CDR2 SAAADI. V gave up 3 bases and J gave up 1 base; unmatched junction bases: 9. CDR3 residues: CASSDPGLAGPVSYNEQFF. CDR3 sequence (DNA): TGCGCCAGCAGTGACCCGGGACTAGCGGGACCTGTTTCCTACAATGAGCAGTTCTTC.

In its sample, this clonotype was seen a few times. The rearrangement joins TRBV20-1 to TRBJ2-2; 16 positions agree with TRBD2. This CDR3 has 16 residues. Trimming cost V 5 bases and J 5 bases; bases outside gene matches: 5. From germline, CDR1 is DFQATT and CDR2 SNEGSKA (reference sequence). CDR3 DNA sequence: TGCAGTGCTCCGGGACTAGCGGGGGGGCATACCGGGGAGCTGTTTTTT. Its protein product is CSAPGLAGGHTGELFF.

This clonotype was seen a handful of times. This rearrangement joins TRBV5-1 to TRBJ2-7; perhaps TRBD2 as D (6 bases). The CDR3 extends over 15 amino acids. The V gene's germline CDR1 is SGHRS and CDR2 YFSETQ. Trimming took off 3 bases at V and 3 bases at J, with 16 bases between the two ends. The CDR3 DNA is TGCGCCAGCAGCTCCCCCGGGACTGGGGTCTACGAGCAGTACTTC. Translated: CASSSPGTGVYEQYF. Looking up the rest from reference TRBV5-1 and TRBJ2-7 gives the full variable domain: KAGVTQTPRYLIKTRGQQVTLSCSPISGHRSVSWYQQTPGQGLQFLFEYFSETQRNKGNFPGRFSGRQFSNSRSEMNVSTLELGDSALYLCASSSPGTGVYEQYFGPGTRLTVT.